These 16 T cell receptor beta chains were sequenced from one sample in a study of shared clonotypes between healthy human individuals. TCRdb's copy holds only in-frame clones and misses some; the assay was immunoSEQ multiplex PCR. The sample includes more than 2 million clones, 95% of them seen just once. The sequencing sample was made of naive CD4+ T cells sorted from blood. Indicated subset: CD45RA+ positively selected. The receptors were gathered from a man between 18 and 29 years old in good health.

This chain joins TRBV6-1 and TRBJ1-3, with D uncertain. The CDR3 runs 14 residues. V was pared by 3 bases and J by 2 bases, with 8 bases between. CDR1 and CDR2 (germline): MNHNS, SASEGT. The CDR3 is CASSDIGAGNTIYF. In DNA form, the CDR3 reads TGTGCCAGCAGTGATATCGGGGCTGGAAACACCATATATTTT.

This clone was seen repeatedly, ten times or more. The genes are TRBV2 and TRBJ1-5, with D perhaps matching TRBD1 (5 bases). This CDR3 comprises 16 residues. Germline CDR1 reads SNHLY; CDR2 reads FYNNEI. The germline V and J ends were trimmed by 10 bases and 3 bases, with 22 bases remaining between them. The DNA for the CDR3 is TGTGCCACCGATTCCAGGGAGAATGTCGTCAATCAGCCCCAGCATTTT. Protein: CATDSRENVVNQPQHF.

The J gene is TRBJ2-1, the V gene TRBV29-1; D tentatively fits TRBD1 or TRBD2 (5 bases each). The germline V and J ends were trimmed by 3 bases and 5 bases, with 8 bases remaining between them. Germline V gene lookup returns CDR1 SQVTM and CDR2 ANQGSEA. The CDR3 is 12 amino acids. CDR3 sequence (DNA): TGCAGCGTTGATCCGGGACACAATGAGCAGTTCTTC. Amino acid sequence: CSVDPGHNEQFF.

The V gene is TRBV18, the J gene TRBJ1-1; D is possibly TRBD1 (5 bases). The germline CDR1 and CDR2 sequences are KGHSH and LQKENI. This CDR3 has 16 residues. Trimming took off 3 bases at V and 1 base at J, with 15 bases between the two ends. CDR3 bases: TGTGCCAGCTCACCGCAACATGGGACGGCGAACACTGAAGCTTTCTTT. This translates into CASSPQHGTANTEAFF.

The chain recombines TRBV5-6 with TRBJ2-7, with 8 bases that match TRBD2. Germline V gene data show CDR1 as SGHDT and CDR2 as YYEEEE. CDR3 size: 15 residues. The V segment lost 3 bases and the J segment 7 bases; nucleotides outside the gene matches: 12. The CDR3 DNA reads as TGTGCCAGCAGCTCCTATGAGCGGGGGCCGGGGGAGCAGTACTTC. This codes for CASSSYERGPGEQYF.

The chain carries TRBV5-4 and TRBJ1-2; TRBD1 agrees at 10 bases. CDR1 is SGHNT, CDR2 YYREEE, per germline (reference sequence). The CDR3 length is 17 residues. The trim removed 0 bases at V and 6 bases at J, leaving 11 bases unmatched. For the CDR3, the DNA is TGTGCCAGCAGCTTGGGGGGGACAGGGGATTTTATGAATGGCTACACCTTC. Translation: CASSLGGTGDFMNGYTF.

The rearrangement joins TRBV2 to TRBJ2-7; TRBD1 agrees at 9 bases. This CDR3 has 14 residues. After removal of 6 bases from V and 2 bases from J, the junction contained 5 bases not matched to a gene. Germline V gene lookup returns CDR1 SNHLY and CDR2 FYNNEI. The CDR3 protein is CASSGQGQTYEQYF. The CDR3 bases are TGTGCCAGCAGCGGACAGGGGCAAACCTACGAGCAGTACTTC.

The chain recombines TRBV27 with TRBJ2-1; 7 positions agree with TRBD2. CDR1 and CDR2 from the germline V gene are MNHEY and SMNVEV (reference sequence). V dropped 4 bases and J dropped 7; count of bases not matched to a gene: 10. The CDR3 length is 15 residues. The CDR3 DNA is TGTGCCAGCAGTTCCCCCGGACTAGGATTAAATGAGCAGTTCTTC. Translating it yields CASSSPGLGLNEQFF.

The J gene is TRBJ1-1, the V gene TRBV30, with D uncertain. The V gene lost 2 bases and the J gene lost 7 bases, with 5 bases spanning the gap. The CDR3 runs to 10 residues. Germline CDR1 and CDR2: GTSNPN and SVGIG (reference sequence). The CDR3 protein is CAWSLSEAFF. CDR3 DNA: TGTGCCTGGAGTCTCAGTGAAGCTTTCTTT. Complete variable domain (other parts from reference TRBV30 and TRBJ1-1): SQTIHQWPATLVQPVGSPLSLECTVEGTSNPNLYWYRQAAGRGLQLLFYSVGIGQISSEVPQNLSASRPQDRQFILSSKKLLLSDSGFYLCAWSLSEAFFGQGTRLTVV.

This clone appeared a single time. The chain joins TRBV27 to TRBJ1-4; D is unresolved. CDR1 is MNHEY and CDR2 is SMNVEV in the germline V gene (reference sequence). V lost 5 bases and J 5 bases, leaving 15 bases between the germline ends. The CDR3 runs to 15 residues. In nucleotides, the CDR3 is TGTGCCAGCAGTCTAAGACCCGCTCTGAATGAAAAACTGTTTTTT. It specifies CASSLRPALNEKLFF.

This clone was detected only once. J is TRBJ1-2 and V is TRBV6-5; 10 nucleotides align to TRBD1. The CDR3 is made up of 15 amino acids. Germline lookup yields CDR1 MNHEY and CDR2 SVGAGI. V trimming: 5 bases; J trimming: 6 bases; junction bases outside the gene matches: 9. The CDR3 sequence is CASSRLGQGDDGYTF. CDR3 DNA sequence: TGTGCCAGCAGTCGCCTTGGACAGGGGGATGATGGCTACACCTTC.

V is TRBV27 and J is TRBJ2-7; the match to TRBD2 covers 9 bases. From germline, CDR1 is MNHEY and CDR2 SMNVEV (reference sequence). The CDR3 is made up of 16 amino acids. V dropped 6 bases and J dropped 6; count of bases not matched to a gene: 15. The CDR3 nucleotides are TGTGCCAGCAGCCGCTCGGGGACTAGCCGGGCATCCGAGCAGTACTTC. Its translation: CASSRSGTSRASEQYF.

The rearrangement links TRBV11-2 to TRBJ1-2, with D perhaps TRBD1 (5 bases). Between the trimmed V and J ends, which lost 1 base and 6 bases, there was a span of 15 bases. Germline V gene lookup returns CDR1 SGHAT and CDR2 FQNNGV. The CDR3 sequence is 15 residues long. Written as DNA, the CDR3 is TGTGCCAGCAGCTTAGTTAGGAACAGGACTAATGGCTACACCTTC. It is translated as CASSLVRNRTNGYTF.

The gene calls are TRBV20-1 and TRBJ2-4; D is ambiguous. Germline CDR1 is DFQATT and CDR2 is SNEGSKA (reference sequence). V was cut by 4 bases and J by 2 bases, with 0 bases left in between. The length of the CDR3 is 10 residues. CDR3 DNA sequence: TGCAGTGCTACCAAAAACATTCAGTACTTC. Translation gives CSATKNIQYF.

The gene calls are TRBV7-2 and TRBJ2-5; maybe TRBD1 (7 bases). The CDR3 loop spans 15 amino acids. CDR1 is SGHTA and CDR2 is FQGNSA in the germline V gene. Between the trimmed V and J ends, which lost 5 bases and 4 bases, there was a span of 17 bases. The CDR3 DNA follows: TGTGCCAGCAGCCCAGGCGGCAGGGGGGCAGAGACCCAGTACTTC. Protein: CASSPGGRGAETQYF. Full variable domain (missing parts from reference TRBV7-2 and TRBJ2-5): GAGVSQSPSNKVTEKGKDVELRCDPISGHTALYWYRQSLGQGLEFLIYFQGNSAPDKSGLPSDRFSAERTGGSVSTLTIQRTQQEDSAVYLCASSPGGRGAETQYFGPGTRLLVL.

This chain uses TRBV11-3 with TRBJ2-4; D assignment may be TRBD1 or TRBD2 (6 bases each). V was shortened by 5 bases and J by 7 bases, with 15 bases between the two germline ends. There are 14 residues in the CDR3. Germline V lookup: CDR1 SGHNT, CDR2 YENEEA. Here the CDR3 DNA reads TGTGCCAGCAGCCAAGGGGGGAATCTCAACATTCAGTACTTC. Protein product: CASSQGGNLNIQYF.